The 10 T cell receptor beta chains presented below share a single source sample, sequenced in a study of identical twins. MiXCR, applied by TCRdb to the 5' RACE reads, yields one record per CDR3 protein. In the table there are about 260,000 distinct CDR3 sequences, about 7% of which are singletons. The same specimen was also included in a second study, on yellow fever vaccine responses in identical twins.

The sequenced sample consisted of memory (CD45RO+) T cells sorted from blood. The receptors were gathered from a young woman in good health.

J is TRBJ1-1 and V is TRBV19; a possible D gene is TRBD1 (5 bases). The length of the CDR3 is 14 residues. Germline V gene data show CDR1 as LNHDA and CDR2 as SQIVND (reference sequence). V was cut by 2 bases and J by 1 base, with 8 bases left in between. The CDR3 DNA follows: TGTGCCAGTAGTATATCAGGGTCGAACACTGAAGCTTTCTTT. It encodes CASSISGSNTEAFF. The entire variable domain, with the rest obtained from reference TRBV19 and TRBJ1-1, is as follows: DGGITQSPKYLFRKEGQNVTLSCEQNLNHDAMYWYRQDPGQGLRLIYYSQIVNDFQKGDIAEGYSVSREKKESFPLTVTSAQKNPTAFYLCASSISGSNTEAFFGQGTRLTVV.

As concerns this clonotype: With a much larger clone just one base away, this may be a read error. V and J are TRBV20-1 and TRBJ2-2; 13 nucleotides agree with TRBD2. This CDR3 is built from 17 residues. The germline gives CDR1 DFQATT, CDR2 SNEGSKA (reference sequence). In DNA form, the CDR3 reads TGCTGTGCTAGAGATATCGGACTAGCGGGGGACACCGGGGAGCTGTTTTTT. Amino acids: CCARDIGLAGDTGELFF.

This clonotype was seen only a few times. CDR3 nucleotides: TGTGCCAGCAGCCAAGATCTTACCCCAGGGCAGAGTACCCAGTACTTC. This codes for CASSQDLTPGQSTQYF. This chain links TRBV3-1 with TRBJ2-5; D may be TRBD1 (5 bases). Germline values: CDR1 LGHDT, CDR2 YNNKEL (reference sequence). V was shortened by 0 bases and J by 8 bases, with 19 bases between the two germline ends. The length of the CDR3 is 16 residues.

V is TRBV9 and J is TRBJ1-2, with D maybe TRBD1 (6 bases). The CDR3 totals 14 residues. Per germline, CDR1 SGDLS and CDR2 YYNGEE. Trimming removed 4 bases at V and 0 bases at J, with 10 bases between. CDR3 region: CASSQRTANYGYTF. The CDR3 coding sequence is TGTGCCAGCAGCCAAAGGACAGCTAACTATGGCTACACCTTC.

This clonotype was seen many times. V is TRBV11-2 and J is TRBJ2-5; TRBD2 might be the D (5 bases). The germline gives CDR1 SGHAT, CDR2 FQNNGV. V lost 1 base, J lost 5 bases, and 14 bases lay in between. CDR3 length equals 15 residues. The CDR3, as DNA: TGTGCCAGCAGCTTAGGTGTCTCCCCGGGGGAGACCCAGTACTTC. This codes for CASSLGVSPGETQYF. Combining the CDR3 with reference TRBV11-2 and TRBJ2-5 gives the whole variable domain EAGVAQSPRYKIIEKRQSVAFWCNPISGHATLYWYQQILGQGPKLLIQFQNNGVVDDSQLPKDRFSAERLKGVDSTLKIQPAKLEDSAVYLCASSLGVSPGETQYFGPGTRLLVL.

In this sample, this clonotype turned up many times. V usage is TRBV5-1 and J usage is TRBJ2-1; D gene ambiguous. The CDR3 is made up of 16 amino acids. Germline CDR1 and CDR2: SGHRS and YFSETQ. Trimming left V 4 bases short and J 4 bases short, with 18 bases between. The CDR3 spells CASSLGLAVQYNEQFF. The DNA for the CDR3 is TGCGCCAGCAGCCTGGGTTTAGCCGTACAATACAATGAGCAGTTCTTC.

This clonotype has a handful of counts. This chain uses TRBV12-3 or TRBV12-4 with TRBJ2-7, with 7 bases fitting TRBD1. This CDR3 spans 14 amino acids. The V gene end was trimmed by 7 bases and the J gene end by 3 bases; junction bases not matched to a gene: 9. CDR3 residues: CASTITNRGYEQYV. The CDR3 nucleotides are TGTGCCAGCACCATAACAAACAGGGGCTACGAGCAGTACGTC.

This chain joins TRBV10-3 and TRBJ2-7; 12 nucleotides agree with TRBD2. Trimming took 10 bases from V and 2 from J; bases not matched to a gene: 12. The germline V gene encodes CDR1 ENHRY and CDR2 SYGVKD. The length of the CDR3 is 16 residues. Here the CDR3 DNA reads TGTGCCACCAAAGGGGGACTAGCGGGTATGGCCTACGAGCAGTACTTC. The encoded protein is CATKGGLAGMAYEQYF.

This clonotype has ten or more counts. The rearrangement joins TRBV12-3 or TRBV12-4 to TRBJ2-2; the match to TRBD2 covers 10 bases. There are 15 residues in the CDR3. The V gene end was trimmed by 7 bases and the J gene end by 4 bases; junction bases not matched to a gene: 6. In DNA, the CDR3 is TGTGCCAGCAATCCAGCGGGAGGGGCCACCGGGGAGCTGTTTTTT. Encoded protein: CASNPAGGATGELFF.

This clonotype was found many times. The chain is built from TRBV5-1 and TRBJ2-1; 11 bases fit TRBD2. Germline V gene data show CDR1 as SGHRS and CDR2 as YFSETQ. Trimming at V came to 3 bases and at J to 3 bases, leaving 5 bases not matched to a gene. CDR3 length: 16 amino acids. The CDR3 region has the DNA TGCGCCAGCAGCTCACTAGCGGGAGATATCTACAATGAGCAGTTCTTC. Its protein is CASSSLAGDIYNEQFF.